These 30 T cell receptor beta chains originate from one sample sequenced in a study of early T cells in non-severe SARS-CoV-2 infection. From the 5' RACE reads, TCRdb called clonotypes with MiXCR, one entry per CDR3 protein. The profile shows about 36,000 distinct CDR3 sequences, 5.3% of them singletons. Source material: whole blood. Source of these receptors: an adult who was a healthcare worker with PCR-confirmed SARS-CoV-2 infection or an uninfected control (not recorded which).

This clonotype was found many times. The V gene is TRBV20-1, the J gene TRBJ2-3; D tentatively reads TRBD1 or TRBD2 (5 bases each). The germline V gene has CDR1 DFQATT and CDR2 SNEGSKA (reference sequence). The length of the CDR3 is 15 residues. V lost 4 bases and J lost 0, with 14 bases in between. CDR3 DNA sequence: TGCAGTGCTACCCTGGGACGACTAAGCACAGATACGCAGTATTTT. Translation: CSATLGRLSTDTQYF.

The sample holds a few counts of this clonotype. The chain is built from TRBV7-2 and TRBJ1-4; D not resolved. CDR3 length: 16 amino acids. Germline CDR1 SGHTA, CDR2 FQGNSA. Trimming removed 3 bases at V and 3 bases at J, with 14 bases between. CDR3 amino acids: CASSLFGRTSNEKLFF. The CDR3 DNA sequence: TGTGCCAGCAGCTTGTTTGGGCGAACCTCTAATGAAAAACTGTTTTTT.

This clonotype was counted at least ten times. This chain links TRBV5-5 with TRBJ2-7, with TRBD1 matching 10 bases. Germline CDR1 reads SGHKS; CDR2 reads YYEKEE (reference sequence). The CDR3 totals 14 residues. The V and J ends lost 2 bases and 5 bases, in that order; junction bases with no gene match: 4. This CDR3 reads CASSFGTGVNEQYF. CDR3 nucleotides: TGTGCCAGCAGCTTTGGGACAGGGGTAAACGAGCAGTACTTC.

This clonotype was counted many times. The chain combines TRBV6-2 or TRBV6-3 with TRBJ1-2, with D hard to call. The CDR3 loop spans 15 amino acids. Germline CDR1 is MNHEY and CDR2 is SVGEGT. Trimming cost V 6 bases and J 8 bases, with 22 bases left between them. CDR3 protein: CASSHPPGRRLGYTF. CDR3 in DNA: TGTGCCAGCAGCCACCCGCCCGGACGGAGATTAGGCTACACCTTC.

The chain couples TRBV18 to TRBJ2-5; D is uncertain. This CDR3 region has 14 residues. Trimming pared 3 bases from V and 3 bases from J, leaving 11 bases between. CDR1 and CDR2 (germline): KGHSH, LQKENI. The CDR3 protein is CASSPELLEETQYF. CDR3 nucleotides: TGTGCCAGCTCACCCGAGCTCCTAGAAGAGACCCAGTACTTC.

The chain has TRBV18 and TRBJ2-5; no clear D gene. CDR1 and CDR2 (germline): KGHSH, LQKENI. Trimming left V 0 bases short and J 2 bases short, with 7 bases between. CDR3 length: 14 residues. The CDR3 DNA follows: TGTGCCAGCTCACCACCGTCGTTTCAAGAGACCCAGTACTTC. This sequence encodes CASSPPSFQETQYF.

There are many counts of this clonotype. The V and J genes are TRBV28 and TRBJ2-3; 9 bases align to TRBD2. J was trimmed by 3 bases and V by 6 bases; bases with no gene match: 7. This CDR3 is built from 15 residues. CDR1 is MDHEN and CDR2 is SYDVKM in the germline V gene. CDR3 amino acids: CASSPSGRRTDTQYF. As DNA, the CDR3 is TGTGCCAGCAGCCCGAGCGGGAGGAGGACAGATACGCAGTATTTT.

This clonotype was counted a few times. The chain links TRBV20-1 to TRBJ2-7, with D hard to call. Germline CDR1 is DFQATT and CDR2 is SNEGSKA (reference sequence). V lost 6 bases and J 4 bases, leaving 22 bases between the germline ends. This CDR3 spans 15 amino acids. In DNA, the CDR3 is TGCAGTGCCTTTCCCGTTGGCCTGATCACTTACGAGCAGTACTTC. Protein sequence: CSAFPVGLITYEQYF.

There are many counts of this clonotype. J is TRBJ2-5 and V is TRBV11-2; no firm D call. The CDR3 is made up of 12 amino acids. CDR1 is SGHAT, CDR2 FQNNGV, per germline. The V end was cut by 5 bases, the J end by 1 base, with 5 bases between. The CDR3 nucleotides are TGTGCCAGCAGCGCCTCCCAAGAGACCCAGTACTTC. Translated: CASSASQETQYF.

This clonotype showed up many times. CDR3 DNA: TGTGCCAGCACAAGACAGGGGTTCTCTACGACAGATACGCAGTATTTT. Its protein product is CASTRQGFSTTDTQYF. This chain connects TRBV7-2 to TRBJ2-3; 8 bases fit TRBD1. The CDR3 is made up of 16 amino acids. V trimming: 7 bases; J trimming: 3 bases; junction bases outside the gene matches: 12. CDR1 is SGHTA, CDR2 FQGNSA, per germline.

This clonotype was seen repeatedly, ten times or more. The chain couples TRBV7-6 to TRBJ1-1; D is possibly TRBD1 (6 bases). The CDR3 totals 13 residues. The ends were cut back, 5 bases at V and 0 bases at J, with 7 bases in the middle. Germline V gene sequence: CDR1 SGHVS, CDR2 FNYEAQ. CDR3 residues: CASSQGMNTEAFF. The CDR3 nucleotides are TGTGCCAGCAGCCAGGGGATGAACACTGAAGCTTTCTTT.

On this clonotype itself: With a much larger clone just one base away, this may be a read error. This chain connects TRBV30 to TRBJ1-1; D perhaps matches TRBD1 (5 bases). V lost 1 base and J lost 4, with 10 bases in between. CDR1 is GTSNPN and CDR2 is SVGIG in the germline V gene (reference sequence). The CDR3 loop spans 13 amino acids. The CDR3 DNA sequence: TGTGCCTGGAGTGGATCAGGGAGCACTGAAGCTTTCTTT. Translating gives CAWSGSGSTEAFF.

This clonotype was recorded many times. J is TRBJ2-1 and V is TRBV3-1, with 10 bases that match TRBD2. V shed 4 bases and J 12 bases; nucleotides not matched to a gene: 15. The CDR3 is made up of 16 amino acids. CDR1 and CDR2 (germline): LGHDT, YNNKEL (reference sequence). CDR3 sequence (DNA): TGTGCCAGCAGCCCCAACAGCGTAGCGGGAGGCCGGAGGCAGTTCTTC. Its translation is CASSPNSVAGGRRQFF.

The sample holds many counts of this clonotype. This rearrangement joins TRBV29-1 to TRBJ2-1; 10 bases agree with TRBD2. Germline-derived CDR1 and CDR2 are SQVTM and ANQGSEA. Germline trimming cut 4 bases from V and 2 bases from J; bases unmatched to any gene: 11. CDR3 size: 17 residues. The CDR3 loop reads CSVVLAGVVGPYNEQFF. In DNA, the CDR3 is TGCAGCGTTGTTCTAGCGGGAGTCGTGGGGCCCTACAATGAGCAGTTCTTC.

This clonotype was seen at least ten times. J is TRBJ1-2 and V is TRBV10-3; the D gene is possibly TRBD1 (5 bases). Trimming left V 3 bases short and J 4 bases short, with 15 bases between. The CDR3 covers 15 residues. Germline V CDR1 and CDR2: ENHRY, SYGVKD. The CDR3 region is CAISERQGNGYGYTF. In DNA, the CDR3 is TGTGCCATCAGTGAAAGGCAGGGCAACGGCTATGGCTACACCTTC.

This clonotype was picked up a small number of times. V gene TRBV6-2 or TRBV6-3 combines with J gene TRBJ2-3, with D maybe TRBD2 (6 bases). V lost 0 bases and J lost 0, with 10 bases in between. Germline V gene lookup returns CDR1 MNHEY and CDR2 SVGEGT. The CDR3 length is 16 residues. CDR3 amino acids: CASSYSGLPSTDTQYF. As DNA, the CDR3 is TGTGCCAGCAGTTACTCCGGACTACCTAGCACAGATACGCAGTATTTT.

This clonotype was recorded at least ten times. The gene calls are TRBV19 and TRBJ1-5, with D possibly being TRBD1 (6 bases). The CDR3 is 13 residues long. Per germline, CDR1 LNHDA and CDR2 SQIVND (reference sequence). Trimming cost V 5 bases and J 7 bases, with 12 bases left between them. The CDR3 reads CASSGRGHQPQHF. Here the CDR3 DNA reads TGTGCCAGTAGTGGCAGGGGTCACCAGCCCCAGCATTTT.

The chain recombines TRBV2 with TRBJ2-3; 10 bases match TRBD2. CDR1 and CDR2 from the germline V gene are SNHLY and FYNNEI. With 10 bases clipped from V and 4 bases from J, the junction kept 5 bases outside the gene matches. The length of the CDR3 is 13 residues. In DNA, the CDR3 is TGTGCCACAAGCGGGAGGGCCGCAGATACGCAGTATTTT. This gives the protein CATSGRAADTQYF.

In this sample, this clonotype turned up many times. Sequence at one end of the junction differs from germline and may be a read error. The V and J genes are TRBV7-7 and TRBJ2-1; D gene ambiguous. CDR3 length equals 14 residues. CDR1 SSHAT and CDR2 FNYEAQ come from the germline V gene (reference sequence). CDR3 sequence: CASSLDGPLDEQFF. CDR3 sequence (DNA): TGTGCTAGCAGCTTGGACGGGCCCCTCGATGAGCAGTTCTTC.

This clonotype showed up just a few times. The CDR3 loop reads CASSLASQGGGEQFF. In DNA form, the CDR3 reads TGTGCCAGCAGCTTAGCGTCGCAGGGCGGAGGGGAGCAGTTCTTC. The chain joins TRBV7-6 to TRBJ2-1; D possibly corresponds to TRBD2 (6 bases). With 0 bases removed from V and 10 bases from J, the gap between germline ends came to 16 bases. CDR3 size: 15 residues. Looked up from germline, CDR1 is SGHVS and CDR2 is FNYEAQ.

This clonotype was picked up a small number of times. The J gene is TRBJ2-5, the V gene TRBV6-6; D unresolved. This CDR3 is 14 amino acids long. Deletions cut 0 bases from V and 4 bases from J, with 9 bases between. CDR1 is MNHNY, CDR2 SVGAGI, per germline (reference sequence). CDR3 DNA: TGTGCCAGCAGTTACTCGGGTGCCGCAGAGACCCAGTACTTC. It is translated as CASSYSGAAETQYF.

This clonotype was counted many times. The chain is built from TRBV30 and TRBJ2-1; the match to TRBD1 covers 8 bases. This CDR3 has 13 residues. The V gene's germline CDR1 is GTSNPN and CDR2 SVGIG (reference sequence). With 1 base clipped from V and 9 bases from J, the junction kept 5 bases outside the gene matches. This CDR3 reads CAWSADRVREQFF. The CDR3 region has the DNA TGTGCCTGGAGTGCGGACAGGGTGCGTGAGCAGTTCTTC.

This chain joins TRBV4-2 and TRBJ2-3; D possibly uses TRBD1 or TRBD2 (6 bases each). V lost 1 base, J lost 6 bases, and 14 bases lay in between. Germline lookup yields CDR1 LGHNA and CDR2 YNFKEQ. The CDR3 is 15 amino acids. The DNA of the CDR3 is TGTGCCAGCAGCCAAGTCCGGGAGCAGGGGGATACGCAGTATTTT. Translated, it gives CASSQVREQGDTQYF.

This clonotype was found a few times. V is TRBV3-1 and J is TRBJ1-2; 7 bases fit TRBD1. The CDR3 spans 14 residues. Trimming took 2 bases from V and 8 from J; bases not matched to a gene: 8. Germline V CDR1 and CDR2: LGHDT, YNNKEL (reference sequence). The CDR3 bases are TGTGCCAGCAGCCAATGGACAGGCCCGGAGGGCTACACCTTC. It is translated as CASSQWTGPEGYTF.

There are a few counts of this clonotype. DNA of the CDR3: TGTGCCAGCAGCTCTAGCCGGGACAGGGAGAACACCGGGGAGCTGTTTTTT. Translation: CASSSSRDRENTGELFF. The rearrangement uses TRBV11-3 and TRBJ2-2, with TRBD1 matching over 9 bases. V lost 4 bases, J lost 1 base, and 7 bases stayed unmatched. CDR1 and CDR2 from the germline V gene are SGHNT and YENEEA. This CDR3 has 17 residues. Looking up the rest from reference TRBV11-3 and TRBJ2-2 gives the full variable domain: EAGVVQSPRYKIIEKKQPVAFWCNPISGHNTLYWYLQNLGQGPELLIRYENEEAVDDSQLPKDRFSAERLKGVDSTLKIQPAELGDSAVYLCASSSSRDRENTGELFFGEGSRLTVL.

The rearrangement uses TRBV6-2 or TRBV6-3 and TRBJ2-7, with TRBD2 matching 7 bases. The CDR3 consists of 14 residues. V was pared by 8 bases and J by 4 bases, with 11 bases of the junction left unmatched. Germline assignment: CDR1 MNHEY and CDR2 SVGEGT. The CDR3 is CASCCTSAFYEQYF. The CDR3, as DNA: TGTGCCAGCTGTTGTACTAGCGCCTTTTACGAGCAGTACTTC.

This clonotype was recorded at least ten times. One junction end does not reproduce the germline sequence, and a read error may be involved. This rearrangement joins TRBV12-3 or TRBV12-4 to TRBJ2-7; D ambiguous. This CDR3 spans 11 amino acids. The CDR3 sequence is CASSLGHGWNF. CDR3 nucleotide sequence: TGTGCCAGCAGTTTAGGGCACGGCTGGAACTTC.

This clonotype was recorded many times. V and J are TRBV5-6 and TRBJ2-6; D remains unclear. Trimming stripped 7 bases from V and 0 bases from J, with 11 bases between. The CDR3 extends over 15 amino acids. Per the germline V gene, CDR1 is SGHDT and CDR2 is YYEEEE. The CDR3 DNA reads TGTGCCAGCCGAATTTCCGGCTCTGGGGCCAACGTCCTGACTTTC. Its translation: CASRISGSGANVLTF.

This clonotype has a handful of counts. The chain combines TRBV11-2 with TRBJ2-2, with a weak D call TRBD1 (5 bases). V gave up 5 bases and J gave up 4 bases, with 14 bases separating them. CDR3 length equals 15 residues. Germline V lookup: CDR1 SGHAT, CDR2 FQNNGV. The CDR3 here is CASSPIGHTTGELFF. The CDR3 nucleotides are TGTGCCAGCAGCCCGATAGGACACACCACCGGGGAGCTGTTTTTT.

This clonotype was seen at least ten times. This sequence joins TRBV7-9 and TRBJ1-5, with D unresolved. The length of the CDR3 is 12 residues. V was trimmed by 1 base and J by 9 bases, leaving 7 bases between them. Germline loops: CDR1 SEHNR, CDR2 FQNEAQ (reference sequence). CDR3 sequence reads: CASSLEEGPQHF. CDR3 DNA sequence: TGTGCCAGCAGCTTAGAGGAGGGGCCCCAGCATTTT.